What follows is one T cell receptor (beta chain) and its context. What it recognizes is unknown. The sample is drawn from a study of T cell responses to AZD1222 COVID-19 vaccine. Study results and caveats: Spike-specific TCR breadth and depth both grew after two AZD1222 doses. Within unmutated variant regions lay the reported targets of nearly half of spike-specific TCRs. Most donors were white British and more were female, and clonal diversity was possibly underestimated. There were repertoire samples only from the period after the peak T cell response.

This CDR3 region has 16 residues. Trimming shortened V by 0 bases and J by 3 bases, and 12 bases separated the two germline ends. Looked up from germline, CDR1 is SGHTA and CDR2 is FQGNSA. Produced via immunoSEQ multiplex PCR; TCRdb's table is partial and in-frame only. The profile shows approximately 150,000 clones, 90% of them singletons. Sequenced here: peripheral blood, sampled on day 0 of AZD1222 vaccination. This TCR was recovered from an adult in good health. This sequence joins TRBV7-2 and TRBJ2-1, with D possibly being TRBD1 or TRBD2 (6 bases each). The CDR3 bases are TGTGCCAGCAGCTTAGCGGGGGGCCGTAACTACAATGAGCAGTTCTTC. This sequence encodes CASSLAGGRNYNEQFF.